The rows below give T cell receptor beta chains drawn from one sample of a study of cytomegalovirus exposure and HLA in healthy donors. Profiled with immunoSEQ multiplex PCR; TCRdb holds only in-frame clones, not every one. The sample carries some 220,000 clones, roughly 78% recorded once. The sample was PBMCs. All receptors derive from a boy younger than 18 in good health and CMV-seronegative. The CDR3 runs from the conserved cysteine through the conserved F or W. Each record gives: clone size, J gene, V gene, D gene, CDR3 DNA, CDR3 protein. D genes are given only for firm matches. The size entry is marked missing in some rows and otherwise reads once, few, many or a size class.

>NA|TRBJ2-1|TRBV2|NA
TGTGCCAGCAGTGACCCTCGGGCGCCGGACACGAGCTCCTACAATGAGCAGTTCTTC
CASSDPRAPDTSSYNEQFF
>NA|TRBJ1-2|TRBV11-3|NA
TGTGCCAGCAGCCCGAGACAGTCCTATGGCTACACCTTC
CASSPRQSYGYTF
>NA|TRBJ1-6|TRBV19|NA
TGTGCCAGTACCCCGACTAGCTCCTATAATTCACCCCTCCACTTT
CASTPTSSYNSPLHF
>few|TRBJ1-1|TRBV19|TRBD1
TGTGCCAGTAGGAGACAGGGGGCGAACACTGAAGCTTTCTTT
CASRRQGANTEAFF
>NA|TRBJ2-5|TRBV10-1|TRBD2
TGCGCCAGCTCCCCTAGCGGAGAGACCCAGTACTTC
CASSPSGETQYF
>NA|TRBJ1-2|TRBV5-1|TRBD1
TGCGCCAGCGGGCCTTGGGACAGTGGGGATCAGGTCTATGGCTACACCTTC
CASGPWDSGDQVYGYTF
>NA|TRBJ1-1|TRBV6-1|NA
TGTGCCAGCAATGTAGGAGGGACGAACACTGAAGCTTTCTTT
CASNVGGTNTEAFF
>NA|TRBJ1-2|TRBV29-1|TRBD1
TGCAGCGCCCGGGACAGCGGTACAGGGACGGACTATGGCTACACCTTC
CSARDSGTGTDYGYTF
>NA|TRBJ1-4|TRBV11-3|NA
TGTGCCAGCAGCCCTCCGGGTCCCAAAAATGAAAAACTGTTTTTT
CASSPPGPKNEKLFF
>NA|TRBJ1-1|TRBV27|TRBD1
TGTGCCAGCAGTCGACAGGGGGCGAACACTGAAGCTTTCTTT
CASSRQGANTEAFF
>NA|TRBJ1-2|TRBV30|NA
TGTGCCTGGAGTGCCAGGTTTAATGGCTACACCTTC
CAWSARFNGYTF
>NA|TRBJ2-7|TRBV5-6|TRBD2
TGTGCCAGCAGCTTGCGACTAGCGGTGTACGAGCAGTACTTC
CASSLRLAVYEQYF
>few|TRBJ2-2|TRBV5-6|TRBD1
TGTGCCAGCAGCTTGGACAGGGGTGGCACCGGGGAGCTGTTTTTT
CASSLDRGGTGELFF
>NA|TRBJ1-2|TRBV6-1|NA
TGTGCCAGCAGCACCACGCCCGAGGAGGGTGGCTACACCTTC
CASSTTPEEGGYTF
>NA|TRBJ2-7|TRBV6-6|NA
TGTGCCAGCACTCCGGATCCCCTGGGGGGCTACGAGCAGTACTTC
CASTPDPLGGYEQYF
>NA|TRBJ2-6|TRBV19|NA
TGTGCCAGTAGTCACGGGGCTGGGGCCAACGTCCTGACTTTC
CASSHGAGANVLTF
>NA|TRBJ2-2|TRBV30|TRBD2
TGTGCCTGGAACGAGCGGGAGGGCCACACCGGGGAGCTGTTTTTT
CAWNEREGHTGELFF
>NA|TRBJ2-7|TRBV5-1|NA
TGCGCCTCACGCGACGGGTCCTACGAGCAGTACTTC
CASRDGSYEQYF
>few|TRBJ1-1|TRBV19|NA
TGTGCCAGTAGGGGAGGACACCCTGAAGCTTTCTTT
CASRGGHPEAFF
>once|TRBJ1-5|TRBV18|NA
TGTGCCAGCTCTAACCAATCGGGTAGCAATCAGCCCCAGCATTTT
CASSNQSGSNQPQHF
>NA|TRBJ2-1|TRBV6-1|TRBD1
TGTGCCAGCAGTGTCGTAAACACAGGGGGCCGGAATGAGCAGTTCTTC
CASSVVNTGGRNEQFF
>NA|TRBJ1-5|TRBV11-2|TRBD1
TGTGCCAGCAGCCTCACCGGAACAGGGGATCAGCCCCAGCATTTT
CASSLTGTGDQPQHF
>NA|TRBJ1-6|TRBV9|NA
TGTGCCAGCAGCCCGGAGACGGGATACACCTATAATTCACCCCTCCACTTT
CASSPETGYTYNSPLHF
>NA|TRBJ2-7|TRBV27|NA
TGTGCCAGCAGTATTTTCGGCTGGACTGCTTACTACGAGCAGTACTTC
CASSIFGWTAYYEQYF
>NA|TRBJ2-3|TRBV5-1|NA
TGCGCCAGCAGCCAAAGGCGGGACAGCTTCACAGATACGCAGTATTTT
CASSQRRDSFTDTQYF
>few|TRBJ2-1|TRBV7-9|TRBD2
TGTGCCAGCAGCTTACTAGCGGGGGGGCATGAGGGGTTCGAGCAGTTCTTC
CASSLLAGGHEGFEQFF
>few|TRBJ2-7|TRBV7-9|NA
TGTGCCAGCAGCTTGGGGGGACCAACCTACGAGCAGTACTTC
CASSLGGPTYEQYF
>few|TRBJ1-5|TRBV2|TRBD1
TGTGCCAGCAGCGACAGGGGCCAGCCCCAGCATTTT
CASSDRGQPQHF
>NA|TRBJ1-2|TRBV29-1|NA
TGCAGCGTTGAAGGAGGACTTTTGGGCTATGGCTACACCTTC
CSVEGGLLGYGYTF
>NA|TRBJ1-1|TRBV27|NA
TGTGCCAGCAAACTTGGAGGCGGCGGTGCGACGGCTTTCTTT
CASKLGGGGATAFF
>NA|TRBJ2-5|TRBV5-4|NA
TGTGCCAGCAGTTCGGTGTTCCAAGAGACCCAGTACTTC
CASSSVFQETQYF
>NA|TRBJ2-1|TRBV19|TRBD2
TGTGCCAGTAGTCCTATCAGCGGGAGAAGGTACAATGAGCAGTTCTTC
CASSPISGRRYNEQFF
>few|TRBJ2-5|TRBV9|TRBD2
TGTGCCAGCACTCGGGGACTAGCGGGCCAAGAGACCCAGTACTTC
CASTRGLAGQETQYF
>NA|TRBJ1-3|TRBV5-6|NA
TGTGCCAGCAGCTTGGTGGGGACACGAACTGGAAACACCATATATTTT
CASSLVGTRTGNTIYF
>NA|TRBJ1-1|TRBV5-1|NA
TGCGCCAGCAGCTGGCAGGGTGGGGACACTGAAGCTTTCTTT
CASSWQGGDTEAFF
>NA|TRBJ2-7|TRBV6-5|TRBD1
TGTGCCAGCAGTAGGACAGGGGTCTACGAGCAGTACTTC
CASSRTGVYEQYF
>NA|TRBJ1-2|TRBV19|TRBD1
TGTGCCAGTAGTATAGGTCCGACAGGGGGGCATGGCTACACCTTC
CASSIGPTGGHGYTF
>NA|TRBJ2-7|TRBV7-2|NA
TGTGCCAGCAGCGGCGGGGGCCCAATCTCCTACGAGCAGTACTTC
CASSGGGPISYEQYF
>NA|TRBJ2-7|TRBV2|TRBD1
TGTGCCAGCAGTGTAGACAGGGACGGGACCTACGAGCAGTACTTC
CASSVDRDGTYEQYF
>NA|TRBJ1-3|TRBV4-1|NA
TGCGCCAGCAGCCAAGAGTCGACCCTGAGGGCTGGAAACACCATATATTTT
CASSQESTLRAGNTIYF